These 18 T cell receptor beta chains came from one sample sequenced in a study of response to subunit inactivated influenza vaccine. TCRdb re-called the RT-PCR reads through MiXCR, storing one row per CDR3 protein. The data show fewer than 750,000 distinct CDR3 sequences, around 15% seen once. The source was PBMCs from blood, collected roughly 13 days after vaccination. These receptors were obtained from a man aged 45-60 years who received an inactivated influenza vaccine.

The V call is TRBV18, the J call TRBJ1-1; D not certain. CDR1 and CDR2 from the germline V gene are KGHSH and LQKENI. The V end lost 1 base, the J end lost 3 bases, and 12 bases lay between the germline ends. The CDR3 extends over 15 amino acids. The CDR3 spells CASSPLGVLHTEAFF. CDR3 nucleotides: TGTGCCAGCTCACCACTCGGGGTTCTGCACACTGAAGCTTTCTTT.

The rearrangement joins TRBV15 to TRBJ2-7; 8 nucleotides match TRBD1. The V segment lost 6 bases and the J segment 4 bases; nucleotides outside the gene matches: 14. Germline CDR1 and CDR2: LNHNV and YYDKDF (reference sequence). The CDR3 contains 16 residues. CDR3 amino acids: CATSSKVIDRGYEQYF. Here the CDR3 DNA reads TGTGCCACCAGTTCAAAGGTGATAGACAGGGGTTACGAGCAGTACTTC.

V and J are TRBV24-1 and TRBJ2-3; 10 nucleotides agree with TRBD1. Trimming removed 9 bases from V and 1 base from J; junction bases left unmatched: 9. The CDR3 contains 16 residues. Looked up from germline, CDR1 is KGHDR and CDR2 is SFDVKD. For the CDR3, the DNA is TGTGCCACCCATCCAGGGACAGGGGAGGGCACAGATACGCAGTATTTT. This sequence encodes CATHPGTGEGTDTQYF.

In its sample, this clonotype was seen many times. The chain combines TRBV5-1 with TRBJ2-7, with D perhaps matching TRBD1 (5 bases). CDR1 and CDR2 (germline): SGHRS, YFSETQ. The CDR3 spans 13 residues. The germline V and J ends were trimmed by 4 bases and 4 bases, with 12 bases remaining between them. The CDR3 spells CASSPDRIYEQYF. CDR3 in DNA: TGCGCCAGCAGCCCCGACAGAATTTACGAGCAGTACTTC.

This clonotype showed up just a few times. The chain couples TRBV30 to TRBJ2-1; 12 bases align to TRBD2. The CDR3 loop spans 16 amino acids. V gave up 3 bases and J gave up 6 bases; unmatched junction bases: 9. CDR1 GTSNPN and CDR2 SVGIG come from the germline V gene (reference sequence). The CDR3 reads CAWSPSTSGRFNEQFF. Written as DNA, the CDR3 is TGTGCCTGGAGCCCCTCAACTAGCGGGAGGTTCAATGAGCAGTTCTTC.

The rearrangement links TRBV5-5 to TRBJ2-7; D may be TRBD2 (5 bases). Germline values: CDR1 SGHKS, CDR2 YYEKEE (reference sequence). The CDR3 runs 13 residues. Between the trimmed V and J ends, which lost 3 bases and 3 bases, there was a span of 10 bases. CDR3 coding DNA: TGTGCCAGCAGCTGGACTCGAGGCTACGAGCAGTACTTC. It yields the protein CASSWTRGYEQYF.

This chain joins TRBV2 and TRBJ2-1; 11 positions match TRBD2. The junction had 7 bases not matched to a gene; V was cut back by 8 bases and J by 7 bases. The CDR3 runs 14 residues. Germline CDR1 reads SNHLY; CDR2 reads FYNNEI. CDR3 residues: CASLLAGVKNEQFF. CDR3 nucleotides: TGTGCCAGCCTACTAGCGGGAGTCAAAAATGAGCAGTTCTTC.

This clonotype was seen only a few times. V and J are TRBV4-1 and TRBJ2-7; 7 bases match TRBD2. J gave up 2 bases and V 0 bases, and 1 base lay outside the gene matches. The CDR3 is 14 residues long. Germline V gene lookup returns CDR1 MGHRA and CDR2 YSYEKL. The CDR3 DNA reads as TGCGCCAGCAGCCAAGAGAGCGGGACCTACGAGCAGTACTTC. Translated: CASSQESGTYEQYF.

This clonotype was counted many times. The rearrangement joins TRBV20-1 to TRBJ2-1, with D possibly being TRBD1 or TRBD2 (5 bases each). Trimming cost V 3 bases and J 8 bases, with 8 bases left between them. This CDR3 is 11 amino acids long. Germline V gives CDR1 DFQATT, CDR2 SNEGSKA (reference sequence). Here the CDR3 reads CSARWGYEQFF. The CDR3 coding sequence is TGCAGTGCTAGGTGGGGGTATGAGCAGTTCTTC.

At least ten counts were recorded for this clonotype. The genes are TRBV7-6 and TRBJ1-1; D call uncertain. Germline lookup yields CDR1 SGHVS and CDR2 FNYEAQ. This CDR3 comprises 14 residues. Trimming removed 0 bases from V and 5 bases from J, with 10 bases in between. CDR3: CASSLAVTRTEAFF. In DNA, the CDR3 is TGTGCCAGCAGCTTAGCAGTTACTAGGACTGAAGCTTTCTTT.

This clonotype was observed a few times. The chain combines TRBV9 with TRBJ2-7; 13 positions match TRBD2. The CDR3 spans 15 residues. The ends lost 4 bases at V and 7 bases at J; junction bases unmatched: 8. CDR1 is SGDLS and CDR2 is YYNGEE in the germline V gene. The CDR3 sequence is CASSPRTSGSGEQYF. The DNA of the CDR3 is TGTGCCAGCAGCCCCCGGACTAGCGGGAGTGGGGAGCAGTACTTC. The full variable domain, with the rest looked up from reference TRBV9 and TRBJ2-7, is DSGVTQTPKHLITATGQRVTLRCSPRSGDLSVYWYQQSLDQGLQFLIQYYNGEERAKGNILERFSAQQFPDLHSELNLSSLELGDSALYFCASSPRTSGSGEQYFGPGTRLTVT.

This chain uses TRBV7-2 with TRBJ2-1, with unresolved D. Germline CDR1 and CDR2: SGHTA and FQGNSA. The CDR3 consists of 14 residues. V was clipped by 5 bases and J by 10 bases, with 18 bases between them. CDR3 region: CASSPRSARNEQFF. CDR3 bases: TGTGCCAGCAGCCCCCGGAGCGCGAGGAACGAGCAGTTCTTC.

This clonotype has a count of ten or more. The V call is TRBV9, the J call TRBJ1-5, with D possibly matching TRBD1 (5 bases). There are 15 residues in the CDR3. CDR1 is SGDLS and CDR2 is YYNGEE in the germline V gene. V was trimmed by 0 bases and J by 6 bases, leaving 13 bases between them. DNA for the CDR3: TGTGCCAGCAGCGTAGGCGGCCAGGGAAGTCAGCCCCAGCATTTT. Translated: CASSVGGQGSQPQHF.

The chain carries TRBV6-2 or TRBV6-3 and TRBJ2-1; D gene unclear. This CDR3 has 18 amino acids. Germline V gene lookup returns CDR1 MNHEY and CDR2 SVGEGT. Trimming stripped 4 bases from V and 6 bases from J, with 25 bases between. DNA of the CDR3: TGTGCCAGCAGTTTACGGAGTCTCGCAGGCTCGAAAAGCAATGAGCAGTTCTTC. Residues: CASSLRSLAGSKSNEQFF.

V and J are TRBV5-6 and TRBJ2-1, with D maybe TRBD1 (6 bases). V dropped 3 bases and J dropped 4 bases, with 29 bases sitting between them. Germline-derived CDR1 and CDR2 are SGHDT and YYEEEE. CDR3 length: 20 residues. The CDR3: CASSSRIPNYAPGVYNEQFF. The DNA for the CDR3 is TGTGCCAGCAGCTCGAGGATCCCCAACTATGCCCCAGGGGTATACAATGAGCAGTTCTTC.

This chain joins TRBV5-1 and TRBJ2-4; D not certain. Trimming removed 0 bases at V and 0 bases at J, with 10 bases between. The CDR3 runs 16 residues. Germline V CDR1 and CDR2: SGHRS, YFSETQ. The CDR3 nucleotides read TGCGCCAGCAGCTTGGAGAGAGAGGTAGCCAAAAACATTCAGTACTTC. Translation gives CASSLEREVAKNIQYF. The variable domain in full, with the rest retrieved from reference TRBV5-1 and TRBJ2-4, is KAGVTQTPRYLIKTRGQQVTLSCSPISGHRSVSWYQQTPGQGLQFLFEYFSETQRNKGNFPGRFSGRQFSNSRSEMNVSTLELGDSALYLCASSLEREVAKNIQYFGAGTRLSVL.

V gene TRBV24-1 combines with J gene TRBJ2-5, with TRBD1 matching 7 bases. Germline V gene sequence: CDR1 KGHDR, CDR2 SFDVKD. Trimming cost V 9 bases and J 2 bases; bases outside gene matches: 11. The CDR3 runs to 15 residues. The CDR3: CATAGTGEYQETQYF. The CDR3 nucleotides read TGTGCCACCGCAGGTACAGGGGAATATCAAGAGACCCAGTACTTC.

This clonotype was detected a few times. CDR3 sequence reads: CASRHWRVPDTQYF. The CDR3 DNA reads as TGTGCCAGCAGGCACTGGAGGGTACCAGATACGCAGTATTTT. The chain uses TRBV3-1 and TRBJ2-3, with D possibly being TRBD2 (6 bases). Germline CDR1 reads LGHDT; CDR2 reads YNNKEL (reference sequence). V was cut by 6 bases and J by 4 bases, with 14 bases left in between. The CDR3 loop spans 14 amino acids.